One sample yielded the 27 T cell receptor beta chains listed below, sequenced in a study of cytomegalovirus exposure and HLA in healthy donors. Primers for the PCR totalled 60 Vbeta and 13 Jbeta. Libraries were prepared by immunoSEQ multiplex PCR; TCRdb keeps only in-frame clonotypes and omits some of them. This sample has 65,000 to 75,000 clones, with 70% to 80% found just once. The specimen sequenced was PBMCs. The receptor set was obtained from a man aged 45-60 years in good health and CMV-seronegative.

The DNA of the CDR3 is TGTGCCAGCAGCGGGGACACCAAAGAAGCTTTCTTT. Translated: CASSGDTKEAFF. The genes are TRBV11-2 and TRBJ1-1, with D tentatively TRBD1 (6 bases). The V gene lost 5 bases and the J gene lost 8 bases, with 12 bases spanning the gap. Germline CDR1 is SGHAT and CDR2 is FQNNGV. CDR3 size: 12 residues. The entire variable domain, with the rest obtained from reference TRBV11-2 and TRBJ1-1, is as follows: EAGVAQSPRYKIIEKRQSVAFWCNPISGHATLYWYQQILGQGPKLLIQFQNNGVVDDSQLPKDRFSAERLKGVDSTLKIQPAKLEDSAVYLCASSGDTKEAFFGQGTRLTVV.

This chain connects TRBV28 to TRBJ1-2; D may be TRBD1 (6 bases). The CDR3 consists of 14 residues. Germline assignment: CDR1 MDHEN and CDR2 SYDVKM. Trimming cost V 7 bases and J 5 bases, with 17 bases left between them. Here the CDR3 DNA reads TGTGCCAGCATCCTAGGAGGGGGAGGGTATGGCTACACCTTC. This gives the protein CASILGGGGYGYTF.

The chain employs TRBV4-1 and TRBJ1-1; D may be TRBD1 (5 bases). The V gene's germline CDR1 is MGHRA and CDR2 YSYEKL. The CDR3 consists of 12 residues. Trimming stripped 4 bases from V and 4 bases from J, with 7 bases between. CDR3: CASSRDFTEAFF. The CDR3 nucleotides are TGCGCCAGCAGCCGGGACTTCACTGAAGCTTTCTTT.

The chain links TRBV2 to TRBJ1-1; D is ambiguous. The CDR3 contains 14 residues. Germline-derived CDR1 and CDR2 are SNHLY and FYNNEI. Trimming cost V 1 base and J 8 bases, with 14 bases left between them. The CDR3, as DNA: TGTGCCAGCAGTGAAGGGGCGGGCAGGCGGGAAGCTTTCTTT. Residues: CASSEGAGRREAFF.

As to this clone: The junction does not match germline at one end; this may be a read error. In the same sample, other DNA sequences code for this CDR3. This sequence joins TRBV4-1 and TRBJ1-1; TRBD1 aligns across 7 bases. The CDR3 consists of 14 residues. Germline assignment: CDR1 MGHRA and CDR2 YSYEKL. The CDR3 DNA sequence: TGCGCCAGCAGCCAAGGGGACAGTAACACTGAGGCTTTCTTT. Amino acid sequence: CASSQGDSNTEAFF.

The rearrangement uses TRBV29-1 and TRBJ1-4; maybe TRBD1 (5 bases). The CDR3 runs to 13 residues. Germline values: CDR1 SQVTM, CDR2 ANQGSEA. V shed 1 base and J shed 5 bases, with 8 bases lying between them. DNA of the CDR3: TGCAGCGTTGAAGGGACAAGAAATGAAAAACTGTTTTTT. As protein: CSVEGTRNEKLFF.

CDR3 DNA sequence: TGTGCCAGCAGTTACATGAGACAGGGGGCGACTGAGCAGTTCTTC. Protein sequence: CASSYMRQGATEQFF. This chain uses TRBV6-5 with TRBJ2-1; TRBD1 matches 10 bases. This CDR3 is 15 amino acids long. Germline loops: CDR1 MNHEY, CDR2 SVGAGI. V shed 2 bases and J 9 bases; nucleotides not matched to a gene: 7.

J is TRBJ2-1 and V is TRBV27; TRBD2 agrees at 9 bases. CDR3 length: 18 amino acids. The germline V gene has CDR1 MNHEY and CDR2 SMNVEV (reference sequence). V gave up 7 bases and J gave up 6 bases; unmatched junction bases: 19. The CDR3 spells CASTPFSLRAGGLNEQFF. CDR3 nucleotide sequence: TGTGCCAGCACCCCTTTCAGTTTGCGAGCGGGGGGTCTCAATGAGCAGTTCTTC.

V usage is TRBV10-3 and J usage is TRBJ2-1; D is undetermined. The V and J ends lost 2 bases and 0 bases respectively, with 11 bases between them. The CDR3 is 16 amino acids. Germline loops: CDR1 ENHRY, CDR2 SYGVKD. For the CDR3, the DNA is TGTGCCATCAGTGAGCCCTCTGAGGCCTCCTACAATGAGCAGTTCTTC. Its translation is CAISEPSEASYNEQFF.

V is TRBV29-1 and J is TRBJ1-1; no clear D gene. The CDR3 spans 12 residues. CDR1 and CDR2 (germline): SQVTM, ANQGSEA. CDR3: CSAKDRGIEAFF. The CDR3 bases are TGCAGTGCTAAAGATCGCGGTATTGAAGCTTTCTTT.

This chain links TRBV7-2 with TRBJ1-1; 8 bases are a match to TRBD1. This CDR3 region has 12 residues. The V gene's germline CDR1 is SGHTA and CDR2 FQGNSA. V shed 5 bases and J 8 bases; nucleotides not matched to a gene: 4. The CDR3 DNA is TGTGCCAGCAGCCGCTGGGACAGGGAAGCTTTCTTT. It yields the protein CASSRWDREAFF.

The rearrangement joins TRBV10-3 to TRBJ2-7; D not certain. Germline CDR1 reads ENHRY; CDR2 reads SYGVKD. There are 13 residues in the CDR3. V lost 5 bases and J lost 3, with 11 bases in between. The CDR3 DNA reads TGTGCCATCAGTATAGTTCCCGGCTACGAGCAGTACTTC. Protein product: CAISIVPGYEQYF.

The genes are TRBV27 and TRBJ2-2, with D unclear. In germline, CDR1 is MNHEY, CDR2 SMNVEV (reference sequence). V was shortened by 5 bases and J by 7 bases, with 14 bases between the two germline ends. The length of the CDR3 is 14 residues. CDR3 nucleotides: TGTGCCAGCAGTATTTTCGGTCTCAACGGGGAGCTGTTTTTT. This encodes CASSIFGLNGELFF.

V is TRBV27 and J is TRBJ2-7; 8 bases align to TRBD2. This CDR3 spans 18 amino acids. Looked up from germline, CDR1 is MNHEY and CDR2 is SMNVEV (reference sequence). Trimming cost V 4 bases and J 3 bases; bases outside gene matches: 17. In DNA, the CDR3 is TGTGCCAGCAGTTATAAACCGGGGGTTAGCGGGAATGTCTACGAGCAGTACTTC. Translation gives CASSYKPGVSGNVYEQYF.

The chain is built from TRBV7-2 and TRBJ2-7; TRBD1 is a possible D gene (6 bases). There are 17 residues in the CDR3. Trimming removed 5 bases at V and 2 bases at J, with 22 bases between. Germline CDR1 SGHTA, CDR2 FQGNSA. CDR3 coding DNA: TGTGCCAGCAGCGACAGGAGGAGACGGAGTAGGCCCTACGAGCAGTACTTC. This sequence encodes CASSDRRRRSRPYEQYF.

This clone was observed a handful of times. V is TRBV7-9 and J is TRBJ2-1; TRBD1 matches at 7 bases. V trimming: 11 bases; J trimming: 6 bases; junction bases outside the gene matches: 10. In germline, CDR1 is SEHNR, CDR2 FQNEAQ (reference sequence). The CDR3 is 13 residues long. The CDR3 here is CAAGPTGINEQFF. CDR3 in DNA: TGTGCCGCTGGCCCGACAGGGATCAATGAGCAGTTCTTC.

The chain couples TRBV6-5 to TRBJ1-2; 7 bases map to TRBD1. Germline V gene data show CDR1 as MNHEY and CDR2 as SVGAGI. Losses at the gene ends were 5 bases for V and 2 bases for J; bases not matched to a gene: 2. This CDR3 region has 13 residues. The DNA of the CDR3 is TGTGCCAGCAGTAGGGACAGAAACTATGGCTACACCTTC. Its translation is CASSRDRNYGYTF.

The gene calls are TRBV4-1 and TRBJ2-1; D not certain. The CDR3 has 12 residues. Trimming shortened V by 4 bases and J by 10 bases, and 11 bases separated the two germline ends. CDR1 is MGHRA, CDR2 YSYEKL, per germline. The CDR3 region is CASSPRGGEQFF. The CDR3 nucleotides are TGCGCCAGCAGCCCCAGAGGCGGCGAGCAGTTCTTC.

The V gene is TRBV30, the J gene TRBJ1-3, with TRBD1 matching 8 bases. CDR1 is GTSNPN and CDR2 is SVGIG in the germline V gene (reference sequence). V was clipped by 3 bases and J by 2 bases; unmatched bases: 3. The CDR3 sequence is 14 residues long. CDR3 coding DNA: TGTGCCTGGAGAGACAGGGGAACTGGAAACACCATATATTTT. The encoded protein is CAWRDRGTGNTIYF.

The chain employs TRBV4-1 and TRBJ2-5; D possibly corresponds to TRBD1 (6 bases). Germline loops: CDR1 MGHRA, CDR2 YSYEKL. The CDR3 totals 14 residues. Deletions cut 4 bases from V and 4 bases from J, with 13 bases between. As DNA, the CDR3 is TGCGCCAGCAGCCTTGAAATACAGGGAGAGACCCAGTACTTC. Amino acids: CASSLEIQGETQYF.

Points on this clone: At the DNA level, this CDR3 is encoded by other sequences in the same sample as well. This chain uses TRBV27 with TRBJ1-2; possible D gene TRBD1, 5 bases. The V and J ends lost 0 bases and 2 bases respectively, with 13 bases between them. This CDR3 spans 16 amino acids. Germline-derived CDR1 and CDR2 are MNHEY and SMNVEV (reference sequence). The CDR3 sequence: CASSLSIDRRNYGYTF. The CDR3 bases are TGTGCCAGCAGTTTATCGATAGACAGAAGGAACTATGGCTACACCTTC.

This chain connects TRBV5-1 to TRBJ2-1; 9 positions agree with TRBD1. V shed 3 bases and J 7 bases; nucleotides not matched to a gene: 5. Germline CDR1 reads SGHRS; CDR2 reads YFSETQ. The CDR3 runs to 14 residues. CDR3 protein: CASSSTGGTNEQFF. The CDR3 DNA sequence: TGCGCCAGCAGCTCGACAGGGGGTACGAATGAGCAGTTCTTC.

The rearrangement links TRBV4-3 to TRBJ1-2, with a weak D call TRBD1 (6 bases). The CDR3 sequence is 15 residues long. Deletions cut 4 bases from V and 4 bases from J, with 16 bases between. Germline-derived CDR1 and CDR2 are LGHNA and YSLEER. CDR3 nucleotides: TGCGCCAGCAGCCTATCGGCAGGGGACGGCTATGGCTACACCTTC. Translating it yields CASSLSAGDGYGYTF.

The J gene is TRBJ1-1, the V gene TRBV30, with 7 bases fitting TRBD1. J lost 5 bases, V lost 2 bases, and 5 bases had no gene match. The CDR3 has 13 residues. Germline lookup yields CDR1 GTSNPN and CDR2 SVGIG (reference sequence). This chain's CDR3 is CAWSLQGWTEAFF. DNA of the CDR3: TGTGCCTGGAGTTTACAGGGGTGGACTGAAGCTTTCTTT.

This sequence joins TRBV27 and TRBJ1-2; D is undetermined. Trimming removed 5 bases at V and 5 bases at J, with 12 bases between. The CDR3 loop spans 13 amino acids. CDR1 and CDR2 from the germline V gene are MNHEY and SMNVEV (reference sequence). The CDR3 reads CASSAGRPYGYTF. The CDR3 DNA reads TGTGCCAGCAGTGCCGGCAGGCCATATGGCTACACCTTC.

This chain uses TRBV2 with TRBJ1-5, with 9 bases aligning to TRBD1. V was clipped by 0 bases and J by 6 bases; unmatched bases: 3. CDR3 length equals 15 residues. CDR1 is SNHLY, CDR2 FYNNEI, per germline. The CDR3 nucleotides read TGTGCCAGCAGTGAAGCGGGGACAGGGAGTCAGCCCCAGCATTTT. Amino acids: CASSEAGTGSQPQHF.

This clone came up a few times. The V call is TRBV27, the J call TRBJ1-5; the D is unclear. CDR3 length: 17 residues. V was clipped by 6 bases and J by 6 bases, with 24 bases between them. CDR1 MNHEY and CDR2 SMNVEV come from the germline V gene (reference sequence). The CDR3, as DNA: TGTGCCAGCAGGCCTTGGGGTCAAGGGATAGCGCCTCAGCCCCAGCATTTT. This translates into CASRPWGQGIAPQPQHF.